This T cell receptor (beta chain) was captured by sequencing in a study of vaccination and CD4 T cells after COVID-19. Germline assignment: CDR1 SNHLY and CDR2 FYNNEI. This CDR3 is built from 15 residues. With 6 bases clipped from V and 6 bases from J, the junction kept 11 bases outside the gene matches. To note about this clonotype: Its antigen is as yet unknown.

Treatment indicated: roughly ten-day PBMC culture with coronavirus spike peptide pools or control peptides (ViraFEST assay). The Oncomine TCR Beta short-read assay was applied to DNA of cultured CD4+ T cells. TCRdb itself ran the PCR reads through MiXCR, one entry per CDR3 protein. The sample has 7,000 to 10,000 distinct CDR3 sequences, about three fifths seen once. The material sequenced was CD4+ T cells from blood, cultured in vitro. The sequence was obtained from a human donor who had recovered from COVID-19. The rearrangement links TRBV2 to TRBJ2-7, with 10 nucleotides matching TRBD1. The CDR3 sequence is CASSRIPTGGAEQYF. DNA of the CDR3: TGTGCCAGCAGCCGCATCCCGACAGGGGGCGCCGAGCAGTACTTC.